This TCR beta chain was retrieved from a study of post-analysis software for immune sequencing data. At the level of the study: Multiple sclerosis in the patients followed relapsing-remitting, secondary progressive and progressive-relapsing courses.

Note on this clonotype: Its antigen is currently unknown.

CDR1 and CDR2 (germline): SQVTM, ANQGSEA. Trimming removed 6 bases from V and 7 bases from J, with 15 bases in between. The CDR3 sequence is 12 residues long. Incorporated into the TCR beta cDNA libraries were unique molecular identifiers, which served to reduce PCR and sequencing biases. Each CDR3 protein is one row after TCRdb ran MiXCR on the PCR reads. The sample lists around 400,000 distinct CDR3 sequences; 30% to 45% were seen once. Study observations and caveats: Patients showed TRBV5-6, TRBV5-1 and TRBV20-1 among about five TRBV segments more frequent than in controls.

The rearrangement links TRBV29-1 to TRBJ2-5; TRBD1 is a possible D gene (5 bases). The specimen sequenced was blood. The TCR originated in a girl between 10 and 17 years old with multiple sclerosis. The CDR3 region has the DNA TGCAGCGTCGTGACAGTTTTGGGGACCCAGTACTTC. As protein: CSVVTVLGTQYF.